The 2 T cell receptor beta chains below were found in one sample sequenced in a study of post-analysis software for immune sequencing data. Overall study results and limits: There were a few TRBV segments more frequent in patients than controls, and TRBV5-6, TRBV5-1 and TRBV20-1 were among them.

TCR beta cDNA libraries included unique molecular identifiers. TCRdb redid the calling of the PCR reads with MiXCR, one entry per CDR3 protein. Among about 430,000 distinct CDR3 sequences listed, 35% to 45% were seen once. Their antigens remain unidentified. Material: blood. The receptors originated from a girl aged 2 to 10 with multiple sclerosis.

This clonotype was seen a handful of times. The chain couples TRBV7-2 to TRBJ2-6, with D perhaps matching TRBD1 (6 bases). Trimming shortened V by 6 bases and J by 0 bases, and 9 bases separated the two germline ends. The CDR3 length is 15 residues. Germline V gene lookup returns CDR1 SGHTA and CDR2 FQGNSA. In DNA, the CDR3 is TGTGCCAGCAGTTACAGGGTCTCTGGGGCCAACGTCCTGACTTTC. This encodes CASSYRVSGANVLTF.

The J gene is TRBJ2-1, the V gene TRBV19; D is undetermined. Germline CDR1 is LNHDA and CDR2 is SQIVND (reference sequence). Deletions cut 10 bases from V and 0 bases from J, with 10 bases between. The CDR3 has 13 amino acids. CDR3 in amino acids: CATASFSYNEQFF. The CDR3 DNA sequence: TGTGCCACCGCCAGTTTCTCCTACAATGAGCAGTTCTTC.